This is a list of T cell receptor beta chains from one sample in a study of T cells in narcolepsy. Method: immunoSEQ multiplex PCR; TCRdb's copy keeps in-frame clones and lacks some. In the table there are approximately 30,000 clones, approximately 80% of which are singletons. The sample was CD45RA- memory CD4+ T cells from PBMCs. The receptors here all came from a human donor with narcolepsy. Each CDR3 is given with its conserved first and last residue. The order of the fields is V gene, CDR3 length, D gene, clone size, J gene, CDR3 protein, CDR3 DNA. A D gene is named only where the DNA matches it firmly. Not all rows give a size; the values are once, few, many and, for expanded clones, a class.

>TRBV7-8|13|-|-|TRBJ1-1
CASSLRRVTEAFF
TGTGCCAGCAGCTTAAGGCGGGTCACTGAAGCTTTCTTT
>TRBV19|14|-|-|TRBJ1-2
CASKKGPNNYGYTF
TGTGCCAGCAAAAAGGGGCCGAACAACTATGGCTACACCTTC
>TRBV6-1|14|-|-|TRBJ1-2
CASRPREGNYGYTF
TGTGCCAGCCGCCCAAGGGAGGGTAACTATGGCTACACCTTC
>TRBV10-1|15|-|-|TRBJ2-3
CASSEGGSSTDTQYF
TGCGCCAGCAGTGAGGGGGGTTCTAGCACAGATACGCAGTATTTT
>TRBV19|16|TRBD1|-|TRBJ1-5
CASSDSRGLSNQLQHF
TGTGCCAGTAGTGACTCCAGGGGGCTGAGCAATCAGCTCCAGCATTTT
>TRBV5-4|16|-|once|TRBJ2-6
CASSLNRGGGANVLTF
TGTGCCAGCAGCTTGAACAGGGGAGGTGGGGCCAACGTCCTGACTTTC
>TRBV5-1|16|TRBD1|-|TRBJ1-2
CASSLGWGDRTYGYTF
TGCGCCAGCAGCTTGGGATGGGGGGACAGGACCTATGGCTACACCTTC
>TRBV9|14|TRBD1|-|TRBJ1-2
CASSVQGDLGGYTF
TGTGCCAGCAGCGTACAGGGGGACCTGGGGGGCTACACCTTC
>TRBV5-4|16|-|-|TRBJ2-1
CASSGLGQGRDNEQFF
TGTGCCAGCAGCGGTCTCGGGCAGGGAAGGGACAATGAGCAGTTCTTC
>TRBV9|16|-|-|TRBJ2-1
CASSHHRDLAYNEQFF
TGTGCCAGCAGCCACCATCGGGACCTTGCCTACAATGAGCAGTTCTTC
>TRBV30|12|TRBD1|-|TRBJ1-1
CAWSGDRNEAFF
TGTGCCTGGAGTGGGGACAGAAATGAAGCTTTCTTT
>TRBV6-4|15|TRBD2|-|TRBJ2-5
CASSAGGAPGETQYF
TGTGCCAGCAGTGCCGGGGGGGCCCCGGGAGAGACCCAGTACTTC
>TRBV7-9|16|-|-|TRBJ2-7
CASSSGRDKFGYEQYF
TGTGCCAGCAGCTCCGGCCGGGACAAGTTTGGGTACGAGCAGTACTTC
>TRBV19|15|TRBD1|-|TRBJ1-5
CASSRNRGLDQPQHF
TGTGCCAGTAGTAGAAACAGGGGGCTGGATCAGCCCCAGCATTTT
>TRBV6-1|15|-|-|TRBJ1-5
CASSEMGALGQPQHF
TGTGCCAGCAGTGAAATGGGCGCGCTAGGACAGCCCCAGCATTTT